The sequence of this T cell receptor (beta chain) was determined in a study of T cells expressing NK-cell markers. At the level of the study: It was sorted CD3+CD56+NKG2C+, CD3+CD56+NKG2C- and CD3+CD56-NKG2C+ T cells that supplied the TCR beta repertoires.

Worth noting for this clonotype: The target antigen is unknown.

TCRdb reworked the 5' RACE reads into one entry per CDR3 protein, no DNA. Seen in this sample are 150,000 or so distinct CDR3 sequences; the ten most common clones hold over 35%. Findings and limits, study-wide: In several donors, dominant clonotypes made up about 25-60.1% of CD3+CD56-NKG2C+ cells. NKG2C+ dominant clonotype frequencies in six donors were 1.0-7.0% of CD8+ T cells.

The receptor's source is a woman in her 50s in good health. The sequencing input was blood T cells: a sorted CD56 or NKG2C T cell subset, CD4+ or CD8+ T cells, or bulk PBMC T cells (not recorded which).

CDR3 region: CASSQEEGQSTDTQYF. The chain joins TRBV4-1 to TRBJ2-3; the TCRdb D gene call, TRBD1, has no DNA to confirm it. From germline, CDR1 is MGHRA and CDR2 YSYEKL. The CDR3 is 16 residues long.